This TCR beta chain derives from a study of T cell responses to AZD1222 COVID-19 vaccine (dated by TCRdb to the early 2020s). Context from the whole study: AZD1222 recipients with second doses at about 4 weeks or about 12 weeks were pooled, because spike-specific TCR depth and breadth did not differ between schedules. TCR sequencing was performed for 230 to 250 trial participants, of whom some 200 were given two doses of AZD1222 and 26 were given two doses of MenACWY control vaccine. Enrollment into the trials was organized by age into subgroups of 18-55, 56-69 and 70-plus years, and those subgroups contained 148, 28 and 57 TCR-sequenced participants, respectively.

Comments on this clone: The target of this receptor is not known. Nothing much larger sits one base from this clone, and base qualities are not available.

Results and caveats for the whole study, not just this receptor: Reportedly, close to half of the unique spike-specific TCRs recognized epitopes lying outside the regions that are mutated in the B.1.351 and B.1.1.7 variants. In the small 56-69-year group, the increase in depth fell short of significance, most likely because of low power. After two AZD1222 doses, spike-specific TCR breadth and depth were significantly higher than at day 0 and than in MenACWY recipients. Because no day 14 peak-response samples were available, the repertoires could be characterized only after the peak T cell response. Most participants were white British and females outnumbered males, and the authors suggested that clonal diversity may have been underestimated. Vaccine-associated CD4 TCRs spanned the whole spike protein, with dominant responses in regions 160-218 and 743-854. Only a handful of AZD1222 recipients were SARS-CoV-2 seropositive at baseline, limiting conclusions about previously exposed vaccinees.

The CDR3 regions of human TCRbeta chains were analyzed by immunosequencing. The study's own analysis went as follows. Repertoire TCRs were matched against a reference library of SARS-CoV-2-specific TCRs generated with the MIRA antigen-specificity platform. Breadth was defined as the fraction of unique TCRs that were SARS-CoV-2-associated. Depth was defined as the fraction of total T cells that were SARS-CoV-2-associated. Each spike-specific TCR was assigned to its reactive spike region and to a CD4 or CD8 class using the MIRA data. Log10-transformed breadth and depth values were compared by one-way ANOVA with Sidak's multiple comparisons tests. TCRdb mirrors the immuneACCESS table, restricted to in-frame sequences. Some clones are absent from its copies; in checked studies, under half trace to an unresolved V gene, and the reason for the others is unknown. The DNA was the basis for D and trimming; V, J and clone size are from that table. Here the sample has some 140,000 clones; about 88% occur a single time. In total, the top ten clones hold 3% to 3.5% of the sample.

The CDR3, from cysteine to phenylalanine, totals 15 residues. Just the 45-base CDR3 DNA is kept, in frame starting at base 1. The time point label on this specimen signifies: baseline before first vaccination. Samples from vaccinated people were obtained from the UK trials COV001 and COV002, which included a single-blind randomized controlled phase 2/3 trial of AZD1222 (ChAdOx1 nCoV-19) in healthy adults. For TCRbeta chain sequencing, PBMC samples from trial participants were taken at day 0 and at day 28 after the second dose. Recombination joined TRBV7-5 with TRBJ1-3. TRBV7-5 is a pseudogene locus. The source is an adult in good health. This specimen consisted of peripheral blood, obtained on day 0 of AZD1222 vaccination. The encoded CDR3 is CARSLKGGQGNTIYF. The nucleotide sequence is given as TGTGCCAGAAGCTTAAAGGGGGGGCAAGGAAACACCATATATTTT.